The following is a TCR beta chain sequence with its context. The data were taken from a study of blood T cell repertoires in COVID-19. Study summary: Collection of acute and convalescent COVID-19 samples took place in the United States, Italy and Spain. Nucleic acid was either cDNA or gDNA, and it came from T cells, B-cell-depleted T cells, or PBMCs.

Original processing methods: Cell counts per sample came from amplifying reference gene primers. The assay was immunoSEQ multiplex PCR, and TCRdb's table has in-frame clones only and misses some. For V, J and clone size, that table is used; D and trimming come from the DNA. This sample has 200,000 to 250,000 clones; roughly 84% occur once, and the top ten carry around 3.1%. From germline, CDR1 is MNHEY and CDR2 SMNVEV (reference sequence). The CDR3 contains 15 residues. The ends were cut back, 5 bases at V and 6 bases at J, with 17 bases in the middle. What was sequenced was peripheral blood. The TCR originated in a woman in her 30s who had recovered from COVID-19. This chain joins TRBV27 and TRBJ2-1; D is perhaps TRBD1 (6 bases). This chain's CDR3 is CASSPRRLGANEQFF. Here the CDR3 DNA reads TGTGCCAGCAGTCCTCGGAGGTTGGGGGCCAATGAGCAGTTCTTC.